This entry concerns a single T cell receptor beta chain. The sample carries other DNA sequences with the same CDR3. The data were obtained in a study of CD8+ T cells in alopecia areata. Sequencing templates came from extracted RNA that was reverse transcribed into cDNA. Generated by immunoSEQ multiplex PCR, the TCRdb table keeps only in-frame clones and is missing some. The sample lists 90,000 to 150,000 clones; less than 45% were seen once. Germline V lookup: CDR1 SQVTM, CDR2 ANQGSEA. The CDR3 extends over 13 amino acids. Deletions cut 1 base from V and 8 bases from J, with 11 bases between. This sequence originates from a human donor with alopecia areata. V is TRBV29-1 and J is TRBJ1-4; D may be TRBD1 (5 bases). Sequencing used CD4+ T cells sorted from blood. CDR3 residues: CSVEGQGREKLFF. CDR3 nucleotides: TGCAGCGTTGAAGGGCAGGGCAGAGAAAAACTGTTTTTT.